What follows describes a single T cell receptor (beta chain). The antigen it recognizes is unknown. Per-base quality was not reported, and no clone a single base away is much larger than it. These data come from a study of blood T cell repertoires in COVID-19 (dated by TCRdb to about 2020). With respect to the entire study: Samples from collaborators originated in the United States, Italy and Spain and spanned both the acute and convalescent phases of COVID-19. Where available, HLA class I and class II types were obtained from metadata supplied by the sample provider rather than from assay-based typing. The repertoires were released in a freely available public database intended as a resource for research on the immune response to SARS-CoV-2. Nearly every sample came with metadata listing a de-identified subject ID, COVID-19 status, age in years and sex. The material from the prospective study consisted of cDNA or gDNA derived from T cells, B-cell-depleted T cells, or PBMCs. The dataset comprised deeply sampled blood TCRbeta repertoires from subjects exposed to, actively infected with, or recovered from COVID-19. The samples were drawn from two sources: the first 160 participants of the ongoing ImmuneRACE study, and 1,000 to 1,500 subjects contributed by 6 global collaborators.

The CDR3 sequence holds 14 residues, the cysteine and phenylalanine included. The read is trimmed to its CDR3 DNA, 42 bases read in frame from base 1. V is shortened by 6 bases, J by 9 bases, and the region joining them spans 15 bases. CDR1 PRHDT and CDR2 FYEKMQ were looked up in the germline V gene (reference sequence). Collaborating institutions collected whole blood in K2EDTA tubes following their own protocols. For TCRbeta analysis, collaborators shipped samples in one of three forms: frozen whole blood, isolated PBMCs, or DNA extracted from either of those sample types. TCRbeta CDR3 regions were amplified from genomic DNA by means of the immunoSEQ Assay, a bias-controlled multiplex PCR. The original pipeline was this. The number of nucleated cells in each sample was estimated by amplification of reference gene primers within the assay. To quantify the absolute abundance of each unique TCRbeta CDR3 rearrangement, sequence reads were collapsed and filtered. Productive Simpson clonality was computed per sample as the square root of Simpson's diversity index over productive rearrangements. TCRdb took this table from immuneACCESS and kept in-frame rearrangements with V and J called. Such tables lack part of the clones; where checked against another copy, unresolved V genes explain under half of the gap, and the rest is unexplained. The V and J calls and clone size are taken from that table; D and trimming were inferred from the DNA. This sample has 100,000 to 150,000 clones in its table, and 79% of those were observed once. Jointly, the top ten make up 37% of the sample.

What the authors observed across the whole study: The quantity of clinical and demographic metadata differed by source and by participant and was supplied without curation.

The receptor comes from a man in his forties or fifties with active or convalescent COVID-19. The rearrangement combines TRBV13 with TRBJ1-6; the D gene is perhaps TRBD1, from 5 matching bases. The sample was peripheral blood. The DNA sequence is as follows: TGTGCCAGCAGTATAGCAGGGATCGGTTCACCCCTCCACTTT. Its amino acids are CASSIAGIGSPLHF.